The T cell receptor (beta chain) described here comes from a study of T-cell reconstitution after alpha-beta-depleted transplantation in children. Notes on the study in general: Reportedly, roughly two months post-transplant, alpha-beta T cells arose from several hundred expanded graft clones. Some patients' high day-60 TCRbeta diversity was attributed to recipient cells surviving conditioning.

The CDR3 has 16 amino acids. Per germline, CDR1 SGHAT and CDR2 FQNNGV. The J segment lost 3 bases and the V segment lost 4 bases, leaving 5 bases of the junction unmatched. Preparation of the TCRbeta library used unique molecular identifiers. Via MiXCR, TCRdb re-called the PCR reads, giving one row per CDR3 protein. The repertoire holds around 600,000 distinct CDR3 sequences, with 23% as singletons. With respect to this clonotype: Its antigen is not known.

The sequencing used PBMCs, mostly from graft donor cells, collected 360 days after TCRalphabeta/CD19-depleted stem cell transplant. The receptor's source is a boy less than two years old who had a stem cell transplant for acute myeloid leukemia, so the T cells may come from the graft donor. The chain uses TRBV11-2 and TRBJ2-3; 12 bases align to TRBD1. In nucleotides, the CDR3 is TGTGCCAGCAGCTGGGGACAGGGGGCCGGGACAGATACGCAGTATTTT. Encoded protein: CASSWGQGAGTDTQYF.